The clone carrying this T cell receptor (delta chain) was seen more than once but under ten times. What it binds is unknown. The CDR3 totals 21 residues. The germline CDR1 and CDR2 sequences are TSWWSYY and QGS. After removal of 4 bases from V and 0 bases from J, the junction contained 22 bases not matched to a gene. The sample comes from a study of Vδ1+ human thymocytes. Alphabeta T cells were depleted, then CD3+ Vdelta1+ Vdelta2- thymocytes were FACS-sorted. Extracted RNA was reverse transcribed into cDNA. Pooled V-gene forward primers with one constant-region reverse primer generated the CDR3 amplicons by multiplex PCR. TCRdb re-called the multiplex PCR reads with CATT. Counted here are tens of thousands of delta-chain clones, roughly 7.3% occurring once; the ten biggest clones make up approximately 1%. Study results and limitations: TRG sequences recurred across donors, whereas TRD sequences stayed essentially private. Bulk data may be misread because of unexpected Vdelta2 sequences. Thymic TRG and TRD repertoires appeared highly polyclonal, with Gaussian CDR3 length distributions. Around a fifth of thymic delta-chain sequences were Vdelta2, with few Vdelta3, unlike blood Vdelta1+ controls.

The TCR originated in a child under two years old who had congenital heart surgery. The source material was Vdelta1+ gamma-delta thymocytes from the thymus. Subset meaning: FACS-sorted CD3+ TCRalphabeta- TCRVdelta1+ TCRVdelta2- thymocytes. The chain combines TRDV1 with TRDJ1; 8 nucleotides match TRDD3. The CDR3 region has the DNA TGTGCTCTTGGGGGTCCATACGTACGAACGCTACTGGGGGTGAACACCGATAAACTCATCTTT. As protein: CALGGPYVRTLLGVNTDKLIF.